The 7 T cell receptor beta chains listed next were all sequenced from one sample in a study of T cells in Graves' hyperthyroidism and ophthalmopathy. Using RNA transcripts as the source, TCR beta CDR3 regions were amplified. With the HTBI primer set, the TCR CDR3 went through a first round of RT-PCR. Each CDR3 protein is one row after TCRdb ran MiXCR on the multiplex PCR reads. This sample has under 450,000 distinct CDR3 sequences; 15% to 17% occur once, and the top ten carry just under 8%. Material for sequencing was blood. Receptor source: a woman aged 18-30 years with Graves' hyperthyroidism.

Many counts were recorded for this clonotype. This chain connects TRBV28 to TRBJ1-6; the D gene is possibly TRBD1 (5 bases). This CDR3 is built from 16 residues. From germline, CDR1 is MDHEN and CDR2 SYDVKM. Between the trimmed V and J ends, which lost 1 base and 5 bases, there was a span of 12 bases. The CDR3, as DNA: TGTGCCAGCAGTTTATTTAGGACACTTAATAATTCACCCCTCCACTTT. Protein: CASSLFRTLNNSPLHF.

The chain uses TRBV28 and TRBJ2-1, with TRBD2 as a possible D gene (7 bases). The CDR3 contains 15 residues. Germline CDR1 and CDR2: MDHEN and SYDVKM. The V and J ends lost 2 bases and 7 bases respectively, with 15 bases between them. For the CDR3, the DNA is TGTGCCAGCAGTTTAGGGGGGGCCTCGAGAAATGAGCAGTTCTTC. Translating gives CASSLGGASRNEQFF.

This clonotype occurred many times. This chain joins TRBV28 and TRBJ1-2; 9 bases are shared with TRBD1. CDR1 is MDHEN and CDR2 is SYDVKM in the germline V gene. The J segment lost 5 bases and the V segment lost 8 bases, leaving 18 bases of the junction unmatched. This CDR3 spans 17 amino acids. CDR3 protein: CASRHRTGTGIRYGYTF. In DNA, the CDR3 is TGTGCCAGCCGACATAGGACCGGGACAGGGATCCGGTATGGCTACACCTTC.

The chain combines TRBV4-1 with TRBJ2-4; D not certain. This CDR3 has 14 residues. Germline CDR1 reads MGHRA; CDR2 reads YSYEKL. Trimming took off 2 bases at V and 0 bases at J, with 5 bases between the two ends. The DNA for the CDR3 is TGCGCCAGCAGCCAACCTCTAGCCAAAAACATTCAGTACTTC. This codes for CASSQPLAKNIQYF.

The genes are TRBV20-1 and TRBJ1-4; D gene unclear. The CDR3 is 15 amino acids. Germline CDR1 reads DFQATT; CDR2 reads SNEGSKA (reference sequence). V shed 0 bases and J shed 7 bases, with 15 bases lying between them. The CDR3 nucleotides read TGCAGTGCTAGAGATCAGTCCTTAAAGGGTGAAAAACTGTTTTTT. Translating gives CSARDQSLKGEKLFF.

Many counts were recorded for this clonotype. The chain recombines TRBV11-3 with TRBJ2-7; TRBD2 agrees at 7 bases. After removal of 1 base from V and 0 bases from J, the junction contained 3 bases not matched to a gene. CDR1 is SGHNT, CDR2 YENEEA, per germline. The CDR3 runs to 15 residues. The CDR3 sequence is CASSLGASGSYEQYF. CDR3 DNA: TGTGCCAGCAGCTTAGGGGCTAGCGGCTCCTACGAGCAGTACTTC.

This clonotype was counted many times. This chain links TRBV20-1 with TRBJ1-5; 9 nucleotides line up with TRBD1. Germline V lookup: CDR1 DFQATT, CDR2 SNEGSKA (reference sequence). With V trimmed by 3 bases and J by 1 base, 7 bases remained unmatched. The CDR3 has 16 residues. CDR3 amino acids: CSARDDRGDSNQPQHF. Here the CDR3 DNA reads TGCAGTGCTAGGGACGACAGGGGGGACAGCAATCAGCCCCAGCATTTT.